This T cell receptor beta chain derives from a study of early T cells in non-severe SARS-CoV-2 infection. About the research overall: The study sequenced bulk RNA from unsorted whole blood, with chains unpaired.

The germline V gene has CDR1 SEHNR and CDR2 FQNEAQ (reference sequence). This CDR3 region has 16 residues. The V gene lost 4 bases and the J gene lost 5 bases, with 19 bases spanning the gap. The sample holds a few counts of this clonotype. The antigen is not known. Each cDNA molecule carried a unique molecular identifier. TCRdb fed the 5' RACE reads into MiXCR, producing one record per CDR3 protein. Among under 60,000 distinct CDR3 sequences, 13% were seen once, and the ten largest hold about 9.4%. General observations from the study: Missing private and CD4 specificities, VDJdb matching favored anti-spike CD8 responses.

This clonotype was sampled from an adult who was a healthcare worker with PCR-confirmed SARS-CoV-2 infection or an uninfected control (not recorded which). Material: whole blood. The genes are TRBV7-9 and TRBJ2-3; maybe TRBD2 (6 bases). The CDR3: CASSSSRRGKKDTQYF. CDR3 nucleotides: TGTGCCAGCAGCTCATCGAGGAGGGGCAAGAAAGATACGCAGTATTTT.